The count of the clone carrying this T cell receptor beta chain is one. Its antigen remains unidentified. Trimming cost V 3 bases and J 5 bases, with 15 bases left between them. The CDR3 runs to 15 residues. Germline loops: CDR1 MDHEN, CDR2 SYDVKM. This record belongs to a study of graft-versus-host responses after intestinal transplantation. Study-wide context: As for transplant type, recipients had multivisceral, liver-intestinal, or isolated intestinal grafts. Overall study results and limits: Recipient bone marrow held GvH clones, some seen earlier in ileum or blood. Elevated graft-versus-host to host-versus-graft clonal ratios in allografts were recorded for patients with graft-donor T cell macrochimerism. Peak circulating GvH clone levels were associated with early post-transplant HvG declines.

The assay was immunoSEQ multiplex PCR, and TCRdb's table has in-frame clones only and misses some. Of some 76,000 clones listed, around 86% are singletons. The rearrangement links TRBV28 to TRBJ2-3; possibly TRBD1 for D (5 bases). The sequencing here drew on unstimulated CD8+ T cells sorted from spleen or lymph node cells, taken before transplant. The clonotype was recovered from a human donor who was the organ donor for an intestinal transplant. The CDR3 region is CASSLYLGVQDTQYF. The CDR3 nucleotides are TGTGCCAGCAGTTTGTATTTAGGGGTCCAAGATACGCAGTATTTT.